This T cell receptor beta chain was obtained from a study of post-analysis software for immune sequencing data. Study as a whole: Multiple sclerosis in the patients followed relapsing-remitting, secondary progressive and progressive-relapsing courses. Findings and limits, study-wide: Multiple sclerosis was associated with a significant reduction in normalized Chao1 diversity relative to controls. By F measure, strong co-clustering occurred among samples prepared in the same batch. Patients showed TRBV5-6, TRBV5-1 and TRBV20-1 among roughly 5 TRBV segments more frequent than in controls.

This clonotype was counted many times. Its antigen is currently unknown. The V gene end was trimmed by 0 bases and the J gene end by 5 bases; junction bases not matched to a gene: 5. The length of the CDR3 is 15 residues. Germline V CDR1 and CDR2: LNHDA, SQIVND (reference sequence). Unique molecular identifiers were present in the TCR beta cDNA libraries. Once about 0.95 to 10 million T cells were used, roughly 500,000 cDNA molecules resulted. TCRdb processed the PCR reads anew with MiXCR; each CDR3 protein has one entry. The table lists around 260,000 distinct CDR3 sequences, 36% of them singletons, with around 5% in the top ten.

The receptor's source is a girl aged 10-17 years with multiple sclerosis. Sequencing input: blood. This chain uses TRBV19 with TRBJ2-5, with 8 bases identical to TRBD1. CDR3 sequence (DNA): TGTGCCAGTAGTATAGAGCGGACAGGGCGGGAGACCCAGTACTTC. Its translation: CASSIERTGRETQYF.